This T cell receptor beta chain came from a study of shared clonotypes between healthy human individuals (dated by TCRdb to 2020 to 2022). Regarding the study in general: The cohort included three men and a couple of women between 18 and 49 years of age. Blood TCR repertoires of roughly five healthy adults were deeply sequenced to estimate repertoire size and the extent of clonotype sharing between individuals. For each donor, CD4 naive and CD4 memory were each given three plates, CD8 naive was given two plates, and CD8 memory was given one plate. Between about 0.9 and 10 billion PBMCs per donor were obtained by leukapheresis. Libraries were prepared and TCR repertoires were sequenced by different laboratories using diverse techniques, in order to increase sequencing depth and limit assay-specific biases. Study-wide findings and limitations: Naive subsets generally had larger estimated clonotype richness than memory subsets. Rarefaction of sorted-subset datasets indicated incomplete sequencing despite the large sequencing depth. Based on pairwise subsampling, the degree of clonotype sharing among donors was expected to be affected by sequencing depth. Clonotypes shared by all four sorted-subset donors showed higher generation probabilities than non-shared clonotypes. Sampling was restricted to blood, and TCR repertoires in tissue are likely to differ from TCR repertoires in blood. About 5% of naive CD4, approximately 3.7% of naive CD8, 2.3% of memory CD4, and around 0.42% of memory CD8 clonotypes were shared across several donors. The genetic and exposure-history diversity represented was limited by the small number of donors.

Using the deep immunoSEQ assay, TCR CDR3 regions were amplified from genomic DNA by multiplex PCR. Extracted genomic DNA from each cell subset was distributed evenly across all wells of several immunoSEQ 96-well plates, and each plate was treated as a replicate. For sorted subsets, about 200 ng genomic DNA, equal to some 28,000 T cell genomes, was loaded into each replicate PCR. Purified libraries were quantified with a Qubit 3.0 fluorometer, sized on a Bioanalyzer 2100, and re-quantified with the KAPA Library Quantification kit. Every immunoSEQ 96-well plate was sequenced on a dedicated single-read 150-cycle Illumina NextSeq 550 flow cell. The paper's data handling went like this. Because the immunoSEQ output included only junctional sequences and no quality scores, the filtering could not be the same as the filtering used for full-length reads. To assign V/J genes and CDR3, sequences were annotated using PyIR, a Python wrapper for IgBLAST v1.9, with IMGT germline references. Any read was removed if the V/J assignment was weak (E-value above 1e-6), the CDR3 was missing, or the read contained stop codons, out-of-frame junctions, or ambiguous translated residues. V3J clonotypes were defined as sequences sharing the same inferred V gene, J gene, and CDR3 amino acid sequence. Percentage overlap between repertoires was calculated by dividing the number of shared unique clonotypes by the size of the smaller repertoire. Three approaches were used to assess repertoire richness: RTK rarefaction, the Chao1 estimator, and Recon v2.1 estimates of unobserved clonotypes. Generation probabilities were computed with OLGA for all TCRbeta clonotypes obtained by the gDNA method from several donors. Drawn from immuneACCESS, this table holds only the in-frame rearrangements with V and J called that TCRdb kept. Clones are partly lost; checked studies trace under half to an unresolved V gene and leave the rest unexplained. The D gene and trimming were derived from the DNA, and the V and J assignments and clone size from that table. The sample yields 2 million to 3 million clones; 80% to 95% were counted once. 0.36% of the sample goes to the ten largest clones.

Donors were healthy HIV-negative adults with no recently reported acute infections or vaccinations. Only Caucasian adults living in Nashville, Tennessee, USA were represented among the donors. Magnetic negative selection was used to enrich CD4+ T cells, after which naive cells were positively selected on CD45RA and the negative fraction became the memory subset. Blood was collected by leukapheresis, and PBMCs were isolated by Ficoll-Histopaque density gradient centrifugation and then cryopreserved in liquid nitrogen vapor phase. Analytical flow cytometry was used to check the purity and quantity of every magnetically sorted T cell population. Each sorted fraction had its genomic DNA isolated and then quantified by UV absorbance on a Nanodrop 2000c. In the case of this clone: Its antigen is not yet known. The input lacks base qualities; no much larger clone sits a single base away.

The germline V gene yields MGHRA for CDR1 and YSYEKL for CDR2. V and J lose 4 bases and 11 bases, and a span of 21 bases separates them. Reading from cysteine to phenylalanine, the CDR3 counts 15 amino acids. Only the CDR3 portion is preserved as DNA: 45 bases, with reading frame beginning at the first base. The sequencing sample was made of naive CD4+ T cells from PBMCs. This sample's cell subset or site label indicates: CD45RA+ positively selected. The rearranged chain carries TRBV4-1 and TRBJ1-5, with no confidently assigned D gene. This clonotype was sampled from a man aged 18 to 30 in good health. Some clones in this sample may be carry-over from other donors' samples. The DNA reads TGCGCCAGCAGCCCAGGACTGACGAAACGTTCGTCCCAGCATTTT. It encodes CASSPGLTKRSSQHF.